This paragraph reports one TCR beta chain. This specimen belongs to a study of T cell changes during pregnancy in multiple sclerosis. V was trimmed by 0 bases and J by 3 bases, leaving 12 bases between them. Germline V gives CDR1 MNHNY, CDR2 SVGAGI (reference sequence). This CDR3 spans 15 amino acids. Some clones are missing from TCRdb's copy, which holds only in-frame ones; the method was immunoSEQ multiplex PCR. The repertoire holds roughly 52,000 clones, with approximately 92% as singletons. This specimen consisted of CD4+ T cells from peripheral blood mononuclear cells, obtained in the third trimester of pregnancy. The V gene is TRBV6-6, the J gene TRBJ2-7; possible D gene TRBD1, 6 bases. This receptor was taken from a female donor with multiple sclerosis, enrolled in a pregnancy study. The CDR3 spells CASSYSSLGGYEQYF. Here the CDR3 DNA reads TGTGCCAGCAGTTACTCGAGTTTAGGGGGCTACGAGCAGTACTTC.